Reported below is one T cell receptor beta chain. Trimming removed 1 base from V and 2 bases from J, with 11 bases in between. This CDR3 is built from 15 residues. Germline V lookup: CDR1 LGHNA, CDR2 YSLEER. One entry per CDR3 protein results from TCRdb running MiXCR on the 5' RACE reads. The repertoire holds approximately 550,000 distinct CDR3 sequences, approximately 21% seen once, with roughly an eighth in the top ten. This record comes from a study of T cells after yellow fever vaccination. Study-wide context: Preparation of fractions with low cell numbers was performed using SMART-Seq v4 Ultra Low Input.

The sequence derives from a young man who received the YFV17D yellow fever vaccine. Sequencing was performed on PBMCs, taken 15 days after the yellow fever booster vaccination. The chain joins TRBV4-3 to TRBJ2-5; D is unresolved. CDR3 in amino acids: CASSQGSGRQETQYF. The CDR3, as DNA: TGCGCCAGCAGCCAAGGTTCGGGCAGACAAGAGACCCAGTACTTC.